Listed here are 14 T cell receptor beta chains from one sample, sequenced in a study. TCRdb redid the calling of the 5' RACE reads with MiXCR, one entry per CDR3 protein. Here the sample spans about 32,000 distinct CDR3 sequences, around 24% being singletons. Sequencing used memory CD4+ T cells sorted from blood. Subset described: memory CD4+ T cells, CD4+CD45RO+CD25-. All receptors derive from a female donor with breast cancer.

The V call is TRBV2, the J call TRBJ2-5; 10 bases fit TRBD1. Germline V gives CDR1 SNHLY, CDR2 FYNNEI. J gave up 5 bases and V 6 bases, and 3 bases lay outside the gene matches. The length of the CDR3 is 13 residues. CDR3 loop: CASRATGGETQYF. The DNA of the CDR3 is TGTGCCAGCAGAGCGACAGGGGGCGAGACCCAGTACTTC.

J is TRBJ2-1 and V is TRBV20-1; the D is unclear. The germline gives CDR1 DFQATT, CDR2 SNEGSKA (reference sequence). CDR3 length equals 14 residues. Trimming left V 6 bases short and J 7 bases short, with 19 bases between. Here the CDR3 reads CSAHEVNWGNEQFF. CDR3 in DNA: TGCAGTGCCCATGAGGTCAACTGGGGTAATGAGCAGTTCTTC.

Remarks on this clonotype: A read error may explain this, as a much larger clone is one base away. The conserved closing phenylalanine or tryptophan is absent in this CDR3, likely reflecting a read error. The rearrangement joins TRBV4-2 to TRBJ1-4; 7 nucleotides align to TRBD1. Germline values: CDR1 LGHNA, CDR2 YNFKEQ. Trimming removed 3 bases from V and 6 bases from J; junction bases left unmatched: 7. CDR3 length: 15 residues. CDR3 protein: CASSQADRVDEKLFL. The CDR3, as DNA: TGTGCCAGCAGCCAGGCAGACAGGGTTGATGAAAAACTGTTTCTT.

The sample holds one count of this clonotype. A much bigger clone sits one base away, suggesting this may be a read error. The rearrangement joins TRBV5-1 to TRBJ1-2; D unresolved. Germline CDR1 and CDR2: SGHRS and YFSETQ. The CDR3 is 11 amino acids. The CDR3 sequence is CASGLDYDYTF. CDR3 coding DNA: TGCGCCAGCGGTCTCGACTATGACTACACCTTC.

The chain joins TRBV7-9 to TRBJ2-3; 10 bases match TRBD2. The V segment lost 5 bases and the J segment 0 bases; nucleotides outside the gene matches: 8. The CDR3 has 17 amino acids. Per the germline V gene, CDR1 is SEHNR and CDR2 is FQNEAQ (reference sequence). As DNA, the CDR3 is TGTGCCAGCAGCAGCGACTCTAGCGGGAGTAGCACAGATACGCAGTATTTT. Protein: CASSSDSSGSSTDTQYF.

About this clonotype: This may be a read error: a much more frequent sequence differs by one nucleotide. The CDR3 carries no conserved terminal phenylalanine or tryptophan, so it likely arises from a read error. The chain has TRBV9 and TRBJ2-7; TRBD1 might be the D (6 bases). The V gene lost 0 bases and the J gene lost 7 bases, with 14 bases spanning the gap. The CDR3 contains 14 residues. Germline V gene lookup returns CDR1 SGDLS and CDR2 YYNGEE. The CDR3 coding sequence is TGTGCCAGCAGCGTAGAAGGGACATTTATGGAGCAGTACTCC. As protein: CASSVEGTFMEQYS.

CDR3 sequence (DNA): TGTGCCAGCAGTTCCGTCTCCGTTCGGGGTTCCTACGAGCAGTACTTC. It yields the protein CASSSVSVRGSYEQYF. This chain uses TRBV6-6 with TRBJ2-7; a possible D gene is TRBD2 (5 bases). Germline CDR1 MNHNY, CDR2 SVGAGI (reference sequence). The CDR3 length is 16 residues. Trimming left V 4 bases short and J 1 base short, with 17 bases between.

The V gene is TRBV27, the J gene TRBJ2-7; the D gene is possibly TRBD1 (6 bases). Trimming pared 0 bases from V and 0 bases from J, leaving 12 bases between. Per germline, CDR1 MNHEY and CDR2 SMNVEV (reference sequence). The CDR3 has 16 amino acids. The CDR3 DNA sequence: TGTGCCAGCAGTTTATCGAGGACAGTGAGCTCCTACGAGCAGTACTTC. Translated: CASSLSRTVSSYEQYF.

The genes are TRBV6-5 and TRBJ2-2, with D possibly TRBD1 on 6 matching bases. CDR1 is MNHEY and CDR2 is SVGAGI in the germline V gene. Trimming cost V 0 bases and J 5 bases, with 10 bases left between them. The CDR3 contains 15 residues. CDR3 protein: CASSYSTGWTGELFF. In nucleotides, the CDR3 is TGTGCCAGCAGTTACTCTACAGGGTGGACCGGGGAGCTGTTTTTT.

The V gene is TRBV20-1, the J gene TRBJ2-1; TRBD2 matches at 10 bases. The CDR3 sequence is 17 residues long. The V and J ends lost 2 bases and 5 bases, in that order; junction bases with no gene match: 12. In germline, CDR1 is DFQATT, CDR2 SNEGSKA (reference sequence). The CDR3 DNA is TGCAGTGCTAGATTAGAATGGACTAGCGGATCGAACAATGAGCAGTTCTTC. Protein sequence: CSARLEWTSGSNNEQFF.

This clonotype is medium-sized (0.01 to 0.1%). The chain is built from TRBV4-3 and TRBJ2-1, with TRBD2 matching 8 bases. The germline V gene has CDR1 LGHNA and CDR2 YSLEER. The V and J ends lost 1 base and 6 bases, in that order; junction bases with no gene match: 5. This CDR3 is 15 amino acids long. DNA of the CDR3: TGCGCCAGCAGCCAAGCCTTAGCGGGGAGCAATGAGCAGTTCTTC. Amino acid sequence: CASSQALAGSNEQFF.

This clonotype was seen just once. A read error may explain this, as a much larger clone is one base away. The rearrangement joins TRBV7-2 to TRBJ2-7, with unresolved D. The CDR3 totals 13 residues. V was cut by 5 bases and J by 3 bases, with 11 bases left in between. Germline assignment: CDR1 SGHTA and CDR2 FQGNSA. The chain's CDR3 is CASSPGPRYEQYV. As DNA, the CDR3 is TGTGCCAGCAGCCCCGGGCCCCGCTACGAGCAGTACGTC.

The table lists this clonotype with many counts. The chain recombines TRBV6-5 with TRBJ2-7; D is possibly TRBD1 or TRBD2 (5 bases each). Germline CDR1 and CDR2: MNHEY and SVGAGI. V dropped 4 bases and J dropped 5 bases, with 18 bases sitting between them. The CDR3 is 15 residues long. Written as DNA, the CDR3 is TGTGCCAGCAGTTCCCCCGGGGTGGGGGTCCACGAGCAGTACTTC. Protein sequence: CASSSPGVGVHEQYF.

This clonotype was seen a few times. The gene calls are TRBV4-2 and TRBJ2-7; unclear D gene. Germline V gene data show CDR1 as LGHNA and CDR2 as YNFKEQ. The CDR3 length is 13 residues. With 1 base removed from V and 5 bases from J, the gap between germline ends came to 9 bases. The CDR3 loop is CASSQGRSDEQYF. CDR3 bases: TGTGCCAGCAGCCAAGGAAGGTCGGACGAGCAGTACTTC.